A single sample is the source of the 27 T cell receptor beta chains below, sequenced in a study of Ad26.COV2.S vaccination and SARS-CoV-2 variants. Treatment of the sample: roughly 20 received Ad26.COV2.S at low or high dose, single or two shots; about 5 received placebo; per-sample allocation not given. Sample collection was performed on day 63 after the first vaccine or placebo injection. Sequencing used immunoSEQ multiplex PCR; TCRdb keeps in-frame clones, though not all of them. Of roughly 350,000 clones in the sample, roughly 91% are singletons; the top ten hold about 4.6%. Source: peripheral blood, taken in a trial of Ad26.COV2.S vaccine versus placebo. The source is a person between 18 and 59 years old who received the Ad26.COV2.S COVID-19 vaccine or a placebo.

The chain joins TRBV19 to TRBJ1-1; TRBD1 agrees at 7 bases. The germline V gene has CDR1 LNHDA and CDR2 SQIVND (reference sequence). J gave up 1 base and V 4 bases, and 6 bases lay outside the gene matches. The CDR3 has 15 residues. The CDR3 DNA sequence: TGTGCCAGTAGTAACAAAGGGGGCACGAACACTGAAGCTTTCTTT. The encoded protein is CASSNKGGTNTEAFF.

The chain carries TRBV6-6 and TRBJ2-3, with a tentative D call TRBD1 (5 bases). The CDR3 consists of 16 residues. Trimming pared 0 bases from V and 5 bases from J, leaving 15 bases between. Germline loops: CDR1 MNHNY, CDR2 SVGAGI (reference sequence). CDR3: CASSYSMDNTRDTQYF. CDR3 bases: TGTGCCAGCAGTTACTCAATGGACAACACGAGAGATACGCAGTATTTT.

V is TRBV28 and J is TRBJ1-2, with D hard to call. The germline CDR1 and CDR2 sequences are MDHEN and SYDVKM. The CDR3 length is 12 residues. V lost 3 bases and J lost 7, with 9 bases in between. The DNA for the CDR3 is TGTGCCAGCAGTTTTGGTGGGGTTGGCTACACCTTC. It yields the protein CASSFGGVGYTF.

The V gene is TRBV6-9, the J gene TRBJ1-5, with 9 bases lining up with TRBD1. V lost 4 bases and J lost 4; bases outside the gene matches: 5. The CDR3 contains 15 residues. Germline V CDR1 and CDR2: MNHGY, SVAAGI. The CDR3 reads CASSWGQGGNQPQHF. CDR3 coding DNA: TGTGCCAGCAGTTGGGGACAGGGAGGTAATCAGCCCCAGCATTTT.

This chain connects TRBV11-3 to TRBJ1-1; TRBD1 aligns across 12 bases. This CDR3 contains 15 residues. Germline CDR1 is SGHNT and CDR2 is YENEEA. J lost 8 bases, V lost 3 bases, and 7 bases had no gene match. The CDR3 here is CASSFVRDRGHEAFF. In DNA form, the CDR3 reads TGTGCCAGCAGCTTCGTCCGGGACAGGGGGCACGAAGCTTTCTTT.

The J gene is TRBJ1-1, the V gene TRBV4-1, with 8 nucleotides matching TRBD1. Germline V gives CDR1 MGHRA, CDR2 YSYEKL. This CDR3 has 18 residues. Losses at the gene ends were 3 bases for V and 0 bases for J; bases not matched to a gene: 12. The CDR3, as DNA: TGCGCCAGCAGCCATCTCCACGGACAGGGAACCCTGAACACTGAAGCTTTCTTT. Translated: CASSHLHGQGTLNTEAFF.

This chain links TRBV3-1 (or the pseudogene TRBV3-2) with TRBJ2-5, with 8 bases fitting TRBD2. CDR1 and CDR2 (germline): LGHDT, YNNKEL (reference sequence). V dropped 4 bases and J dropped 5; count of bases not matched to a gene: 9. The CDR3 is 15 amino acids. The CDR3 loop reads CASSPSGGEGETQYF. DNA of the CDR3: TGTGCCAGCAGCCCCTCCGGGGGGGAAGGTGAGACCCAGTACTTC.

The chain links TRBV28 to TRBJ2-1; D is unclear. With 8 bases removed from V and 5 bases from J, the gap between germline ends came to 10 bases. CDR1 is MDHEN and CDR2 is SYDVKM in the germline V gene. There are 12 residues in the CDR3. Here the CDR3 reads CASSPGDNEQFF. The CDR3 DNA reads TGTGCCAGCTCTCCTGGGGACAATGAGCAGTTCTTC.

Details on this clone: Other DNA sequences from this sample encode an identical CDR3 as well. V and J are TRBV14 and TRBJ1-1; no clear D gene. CDR1 and CDR2 from the germline V gene are SGHDN and FVKESK. V gave up 0 bases and J gave up 2 bases, with 7 bases separating them. The CDR3 has 14 amino acids. The CDR3, as DNA: TGTGCCAGCAGCCAAGATCTTCGTAACACTGAAGCTTTCTTT. This encodes CASSQDLRNTEAFF.

The chain joins TRBV21-1 to TRBJ1-6. TRBV21-1 represents a pseudogene. The length of the CDR3 is 18 residues. The CDR3 region has the DNA TGTGCCAGCAGCTCTCAGCCAAGAGTTAGCTCCTATAATTCACCCCTCCACTTT. Translation gives CASSSQPRVSSYNSPLHF.

This chain connects TRBV2 to TRBJ1-2; TRBD1 aligns across 9 bases. Trimming at V came to 5 bases and at J to 2 bases, leaving 3 bases not matched to a gene. CDR3 length: 14 residues. The germline V gene encodes CDR1 SNHLY and CDR2 FYNNEI. CDR3 residues: CASSFGQGNYGYTF. CDR3 bases: TGTGCCAGCAGTTTCGGACAGGGGAACTATGGCTACACCTTC.

The gene calls are TRBV19 and TRBJ2-5; 7 nucleotides match TRBD2. CDR1 and CDR2 from the germline V gene are LNHDA and SQIVND (reference sequence). J lost 5 bases, V lost 4 bases, and 4 bases had no gene match. The CDR3 has 13 amino acids. The CDR3 DNA reads TGTGCCAGTAGTACGACTAGCCGGGAGACCCAGTACTTC. Translation gives CASSTTSRETQYF.

The rearrangement joins TRBV5-4 to TRBJ1-4; D unclear. V was shortened by 0 bases and J by 5 bases, with 14 bases between the two germline ends. In germline, CDR1 is SGHNT, CDR2 YYREEE (reference sequence). This CDR3 is built from 16 residues. The CDR3: CASSLDLGTENEKLFF. The DNA of the CDR3 is TGTGCCAGCAGCTTGGACCTGGGCACAGAAAATGAAAAACTGTTTTTT.

This clone appeared a single time. The chain is built from TRBV28 and TRBJ1-1, with 9 bases matching TRBD1. With 7 bases clipped from V and 3 bases from J, the junction kept 3 bases outside the gene matches. The germline gives CDR1 MDHEN, CDR2 SYDVKM. The CDR3 is made up of 13 amino acids. DNA of the CDR3: TGTGCCAGCAAACGGACAGGGGACACTGAAGCTTTCTTT. This gives the protein CASKRTGDTEAFF.

The DNA of the CDR3 is TGTGCCAGCTCACCTTCGTTTAGCGGCGGCACAGATACGCAGTATTTT. It translates to CASSPSFSGGTDTQYF. The rearrangement links TRBV18 to TRBJ2-3; the D gene is possibly TRBD2 (6 bases). V lost 3 bases, J lost 1 base, and 14 bases lay in between. This CDR3 has 16 amino acids. Looked up from germline, CDR1 is KGHSH and CDR2 is LQKENI.

In its sample, this clone was seen once. J is TRBJ2-7 and V is TRBV6-5, with 9 bases aligning to TRBD1. The V gene's germline CDR1 is MNHEY and CDR2 SVGAGI. The CDR3 has 14 amino acids. V gave up 5 bases and J gave up 3 bases; unmatched junction bases: 5. The CDR3 spells CASSRDREGYEQYF. DNA for the CDR3: TGTGCCAGCAGTCGGGACAGGGAAGGCTACGAGCAGTACTTC.

The chain uses TRBV7-9 and TRBJ2-2, with TRBD2 as a possible D gene (5 bases). Germline CDR1 SEHNR, CDR2 FQNEAQ (reference sequence). This CDR3 has 16 residues. V gave up 4 bases and J gave up 0 bases, with 12 bases separating them. As DNA, the CDR3 is TGTGCCAGCAGCTCCTGGAGGCGAACGAACACCGGGGAGCTGTTTTTT. Translating it yields CASSSWRRTNTGELFF.

The rearrangement uses TRBV7-2 and TRBJ2-1; 7 bases match TRBD2. CDR1 is SGHTA, CDR2 FQGNSA, per germline. V gave up 2 bases and J gave up 0 bases; unmatched junction bases: 13. The length of the CDR3 is 19 residues. The CDR3 here is CASSLRSGGGSSSYNEQFF. The CDR3 DNA sequence: TGTGCCAGCAGCTTAAGGTCTGGTGGCGGGAGTAGCTCCTACAATGAGCAGTTCTTC. Full variable domain (outside the CDR3, taken from reference TRBV7-2 and TRBJ2-1): GAGVSQSPSNKVTEKGKDVELRCDPISGHTALYWYRQSLGQGLEFLIYFQGNSAPDKSGLPSDRFSAERTGGSVSTLTIQRTQQEDSAVYLCASSLRSGGGSSSYNEQFFGPGTRLTVL.

This chain joins TRBV7-9 and TRBJ1-1, with D unclear. Per germline, CDR1 SEHNR and CDR2 FQNEAQ (reference sequence). This CDR3 has 13 amino acids. V was trimmed by 5 bases and J by 6 bases, leaving 13 bases between them. The CDR3 loop reads CASSPWAGSEAFF. The CDR3 nucleotides are TGTGCCAGCAGCCCCTGGGCGGGCTCTGAAGCTTTCTTT.

This chain joins TRBV6-5 and TRBJ1-6, with D unclear. The length of the CDR3 is 13 residues. Trimming shortened V by 7 bases and J by 2 bases, and 6 bases separated the two germline ends. Per the germline V gene, CDR1 is MNHEY and CDR2 is SVGAGI. The CDR3 DNA reads TGTGCCAGCAAAAAGGCCTATAATTCACCCCTCCACTTT. Amino acid sequence: CASKKAYNSPLHF.

This clone showed up just a few times. The CDR3, as DNA: TGCGCCAGCAGCCGGACAGGACTCAATGAAAAACTGTTTTTT. Translating it yields CASSRTGLNEKLFF. V gene TRBV5-1 combines with J gene TRBJ1-4; 7 nucleotides align to TRBD1. Looked up from germline, CDR1 is SGHRS and CDR2 is YFSETQ. The V segment lost 4 bases and the J segment 5 bases; nucleotides outside the gene matches: 5. The CDR3 has 14 amino acids.

The J gene is TRBJ1-3, the V gene TRBV5-6, with 9 positions matching TRBD1. CDR3 length: 17 residues. Germline loops: CDR1 SGHDT, CDR2 YYEEEE. V shed 4 bases and J 1 base; nucleotides not matched to a gene: 9. The CDR3 region is CASSINTGGESGNTIYF. The CDR3 coding sequence is TGTGCCAGCAGCATCAATACAGGGGGCGAATCTGGAAACACCATATATTTT. The whole variable domain, filled in from reference TRBV5-6 and TRBJ1-3, reads DAGVTQSPTHLIKTRGQQVTLRCSPKSGHDTVSWYQQALGQGPQFIFQYYEEEERQRGNFPDRFSGHQFPNYSSELNVNALLLGDSALYLCASSINTGGESGNTIYFGEGSWLTVV.

V gene TRBV5-1 combines with J gene TRBJ2-7; 7 positions match TRBD1. Germline lookup yields CDR1 SGHRS and CDR2 YFSETQ. CDR3 length: 14 amino acids. V trimming: 3 bases; J trimming: 5 bases; junction bases outside the gene matches: 8. CDR3 coding DNA: TGCGCCAGCAGCTCGACAGGGAACTGGAACGAGCAGTACTTC. Its translation: CASSSTGNWNEQYF.

This rearrangement joins TRBV11-2 to TRBJ2-2; D not certain. CDR1 and CDR2 (germline): SGHAT, FQNNGV. Trimming took 3 bases from V and 0 from J, leaving 8 bases between them. This CDR3 has 15 amino acids. The DNA for the CDR3 is TGTGCCAGCAGCTTGCCCGCCGCGAACACCGGGGAGCTGTTTTTT. Amino acid sequence: CASSLPAANTGELFF.

The chain links TRBV18 to TRBJ2-2, with a tentative D call TRBD2 (5 bases). In germline, CDR1 is KGHSH, CDR2 LQKENI. The CDR3 contains 14 residues. The V end was cut by 3 bases, the J end by 4 bases, with 9 bases between. The CDR3: CASSPTRGTGELFF. For the CDR3, the DNA is TGTGCCAGCTCACCCACCCGGGGCACCGGGGAGCTGTTTTTT.

This clone has a handful of counts. The chain is built from TRBV5-1 and TRBJ2-7; D remains ambiguous. Per the germline V gene, CDR1 is SGHRS and CDR2 is YFSETQ. The CDR3 spans 14 residues. V was shortened by 4 bases and J by 0 bases, with 11 bases between the two germline ends. The chain's CDR3 is CASSPHRASYEQYF. CDR3 nucleotide sequence: TGCGCCAGCAGCCCCCATAGGGCCTCCTACGAGCAGTACTTC.

The rearrangement joins TRBV6-2 or TRBV6-3 to TRBJ2-7; D perhaps matches TRBD2 (6 bases). From germline, CDR1 is MNHEY and CDR2 SVGEGT. The CDR3 has 12 residues. V was shortened by 2 bases and J by 6 bases, with 8 bases between the two germline ends. The CDR3 region is CASSYGRGEQYF. CDR3 nucleotides: TGTGCCAGCAGTTACGGGCGGGGCGAGCAGTACTTC.